In this sample, the clone carrying this T cell receptor beta chain turned up a few times. Its target is unknown. This sample stems from a study of T cell repertoires in cytomegalovirus infection. Across the study: It was the public TCR beta signatures that indicated both CMV infection and matching HLA type. General study findings and limits: HLA-C-restricted CMV-specific TCR beta clonotypes prevailed in the ex vivo response.

The V segment lost 5 bases and the J segment 5 bases; nucleotides outside the gene matches: 5. CDR1 and CDR2 (germline): MNHEY, SVGEGT. The CDR3 is made up of 14 amino acids. Via MiXCR, TCRdb re-called the reads, giving one row per CDR3 protein. Of some 940,000 distinct CDR3 sequences listed, approximately 33% are singletons. V is TRBV6-2 or TRBV6-3 and J is TRBJ1-5, with 8 bases fitting TRBD1. This TCR derives from a human donor in good health (CMV status not recorded). Some clones in this sample may be carry-over from other donors' samples. Specimen: cultured CD8+ T cells from PBMCs, collected from culture after CMV antigen stimulation. The CDR3 region has the DNA TGTGCCAGCAGTACGGACAGGGTGTATCAGCCCCAGCATTTT. It yields the protein CASSTDRVYQPQHF.